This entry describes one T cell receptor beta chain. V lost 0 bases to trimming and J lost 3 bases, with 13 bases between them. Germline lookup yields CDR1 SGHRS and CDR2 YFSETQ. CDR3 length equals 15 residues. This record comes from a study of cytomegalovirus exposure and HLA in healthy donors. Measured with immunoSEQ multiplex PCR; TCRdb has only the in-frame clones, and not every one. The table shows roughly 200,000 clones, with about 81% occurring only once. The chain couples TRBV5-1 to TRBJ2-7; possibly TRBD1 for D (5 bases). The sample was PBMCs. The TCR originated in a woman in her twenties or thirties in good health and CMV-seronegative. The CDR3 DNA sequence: TGCGCCAGCAGCTTGGGCGACAGATCTTACTACGAGCAGTACTTC. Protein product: CASSLGDRSYYEQYF.